This T cell receptor (beta chain) was sequenced for a study of regulatory T cells in long-lasting Graves disease. Points from the study as a whole: TCR diversity was lower in persistent than newly diagnosed Graves' disease.

The time point is: newly diagnosed GD, antithyroid drugs for less than 3 months. The TCR library was made from RNA extracted from PBMCs. Peripheral blood, roughly 10 milliliters of it, was drawn into EDTA tubes. CDR3 size: 12 residues. Per the germline V gene, CDR1 is SQVTM and CDR2 is ANQGSEA. V lost 6 bases, J lost 2 bases, and 10 bases lay in between. This clonotype was seen once. The antigen is undetermined. According to the study, TCR beta libraries were built with iRepertoire HTBI primers and CDR3-region Arm-PCR. Each CDR3 protein gets one entry after TCRdb re-called the multiplex PCR reads with MiXCR. The data contain 350,000 to 400,000 distinct CDR3 sequences, 15% to 18% of them singletons.

This receptor was taken from a female donor with Graves disease. This chain links TRBV29-1 with TRBJ2-5, with unresolved D. The source material was peripheral blood mononuclear cells (PBMCs), sampled at new diagnosis, from a patient treated with antithyroid drugs. The CDR3 region has the DNA TGCAGCGTCCGCAAACTTCAAGAGACCCAGTACTTC. Protein product: CSVRKLQETQYF.